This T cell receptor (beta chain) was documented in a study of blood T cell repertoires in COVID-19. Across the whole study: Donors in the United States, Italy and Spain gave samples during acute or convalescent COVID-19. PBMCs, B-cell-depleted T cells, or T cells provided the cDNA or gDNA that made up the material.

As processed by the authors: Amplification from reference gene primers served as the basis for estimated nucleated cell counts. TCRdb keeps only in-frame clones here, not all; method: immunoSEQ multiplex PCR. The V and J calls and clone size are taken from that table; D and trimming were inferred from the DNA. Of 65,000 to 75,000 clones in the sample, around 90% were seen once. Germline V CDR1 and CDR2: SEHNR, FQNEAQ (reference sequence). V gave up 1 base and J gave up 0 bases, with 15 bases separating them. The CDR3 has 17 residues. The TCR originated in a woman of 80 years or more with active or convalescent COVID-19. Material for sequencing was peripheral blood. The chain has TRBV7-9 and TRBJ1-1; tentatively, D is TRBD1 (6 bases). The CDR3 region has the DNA TGTGCCAGCAGCTTAGTGACTGGGACAACGATGAACACTGAAGCTTTCTTT. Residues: CASSLVTGTTMNTEAFF.